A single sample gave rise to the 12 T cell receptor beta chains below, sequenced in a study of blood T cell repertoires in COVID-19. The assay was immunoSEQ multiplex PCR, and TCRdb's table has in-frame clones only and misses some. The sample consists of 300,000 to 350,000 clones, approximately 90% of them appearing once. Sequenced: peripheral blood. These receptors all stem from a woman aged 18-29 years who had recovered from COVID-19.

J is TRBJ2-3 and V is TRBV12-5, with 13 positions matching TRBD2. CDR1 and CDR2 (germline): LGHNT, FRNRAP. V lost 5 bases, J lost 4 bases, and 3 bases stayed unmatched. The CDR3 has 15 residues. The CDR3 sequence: CASGTGLAGADTQYF. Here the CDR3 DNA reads TGTGCTAGTGGTACAGGACTAGCGGGAGCAGATACGCAGTATTTT.

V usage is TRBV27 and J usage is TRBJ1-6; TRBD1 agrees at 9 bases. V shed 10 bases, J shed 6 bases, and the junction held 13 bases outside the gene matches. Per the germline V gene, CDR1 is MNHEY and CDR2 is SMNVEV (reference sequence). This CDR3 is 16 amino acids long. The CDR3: CATSGDRADGNSPLHF. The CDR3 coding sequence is TGTGCCACCTCCGGGGACAGGGCGGACGGTAATTCACCCCTCCACTTT.

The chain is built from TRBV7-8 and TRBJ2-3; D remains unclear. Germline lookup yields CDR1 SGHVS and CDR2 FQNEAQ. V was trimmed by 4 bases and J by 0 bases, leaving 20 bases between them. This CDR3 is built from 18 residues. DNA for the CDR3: TGTGCCAGCAGCTCCCACCGCTTCTACAGAGCTAGCACAGATACGCAGTATTTT. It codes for CASSSHRFYRASTDTQYF.

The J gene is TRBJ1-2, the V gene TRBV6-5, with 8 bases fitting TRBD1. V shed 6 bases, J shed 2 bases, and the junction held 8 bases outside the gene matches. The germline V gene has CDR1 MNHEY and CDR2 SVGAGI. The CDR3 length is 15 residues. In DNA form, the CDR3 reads TGTGCCAGCAGAAGACAGGGGCCAAGGAACTATGGCTACACCTTC. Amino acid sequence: CASRRQGPRNYGYTF.

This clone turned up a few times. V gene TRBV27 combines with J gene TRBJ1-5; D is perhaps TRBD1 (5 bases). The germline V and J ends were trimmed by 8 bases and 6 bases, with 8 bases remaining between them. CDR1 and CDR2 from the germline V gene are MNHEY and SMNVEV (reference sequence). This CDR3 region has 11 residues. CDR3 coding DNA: TGTGCCAGCGGGAGGGGTCAGCCCCAGCATTTT. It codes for CASGRGQPQHF.

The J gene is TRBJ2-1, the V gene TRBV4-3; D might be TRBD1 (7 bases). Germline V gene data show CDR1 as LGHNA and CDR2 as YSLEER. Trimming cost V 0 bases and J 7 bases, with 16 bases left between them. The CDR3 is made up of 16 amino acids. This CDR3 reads CASSQDPLAGGNEQFF. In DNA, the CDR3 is TGCGCCAGCAGCCAAGATCCACTAGCAGGGGGGAATGAGCAGTTCTTC.

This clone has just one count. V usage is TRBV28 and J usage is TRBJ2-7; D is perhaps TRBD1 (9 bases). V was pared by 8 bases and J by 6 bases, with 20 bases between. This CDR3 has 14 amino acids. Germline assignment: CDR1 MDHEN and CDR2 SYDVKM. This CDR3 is CASRGGQGETEQYV. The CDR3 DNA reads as TGTGCCAGCCGGGGGGGACAGGGTGAAACCGAGCAGTACGTC.

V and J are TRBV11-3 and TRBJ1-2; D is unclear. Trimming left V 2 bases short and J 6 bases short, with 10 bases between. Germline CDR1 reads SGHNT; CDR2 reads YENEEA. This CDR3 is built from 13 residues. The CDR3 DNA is TGTGCCAGCAGCTTATATGGGCAGGATGGCTACACCTTC. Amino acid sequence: CASSLYGQDGYTF.

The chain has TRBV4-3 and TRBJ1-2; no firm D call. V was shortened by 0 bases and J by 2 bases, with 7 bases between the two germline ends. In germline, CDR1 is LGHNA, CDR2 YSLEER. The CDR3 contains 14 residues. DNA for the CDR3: TGCGCCAGCAGCCAAGAGTCCAGGAACTATGGCTACACCTTC. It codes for CASSQESRNYGYTF.

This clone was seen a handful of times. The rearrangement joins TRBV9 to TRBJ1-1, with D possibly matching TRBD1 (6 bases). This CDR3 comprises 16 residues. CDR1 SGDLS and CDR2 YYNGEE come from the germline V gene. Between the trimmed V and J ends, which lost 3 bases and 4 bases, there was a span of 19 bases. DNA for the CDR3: TGTGCCAGCAGCGCCAGCCTCAGGGGAAGGAGCACTGAAGCTTTCTTT. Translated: CASSASLRGRSTEAFF.

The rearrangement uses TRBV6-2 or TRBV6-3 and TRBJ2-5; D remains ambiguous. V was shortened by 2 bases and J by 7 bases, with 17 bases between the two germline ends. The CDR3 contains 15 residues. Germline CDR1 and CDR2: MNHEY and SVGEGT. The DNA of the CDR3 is TGTGCCAGCAGTTACGTGTCGGAGCCTCTCTCGACCCAGTACTTC. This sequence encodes CASSYVSEPLSTQYF.

CDR3 loop: CASSHGRTSGVNYEQYV. The CDR3 nucleotides read TGCGCCAGCAGCCATGGCCGGACTAGCGGGGTTAACTACGAGCAGTACGTC. J is TRBJ2-7 and V is TRBV4-3; 12 bases map to TRBD2. Looked up from germline, CDR1 is LGHNA and CDR2 is YSLEER. V was pared by 3 bases and J by 3 bases, with 9 bases of the junction left unmatched. The CDR3 has 17 amino acids.